This entry features one T cell receptor (beta chain) sequence. This CDR3 comprises 15 residues. This table comes from immunoSEQ multiplex PCR, and its TCRdb copy is limited to in-frame clones, with some not included. This table has approximately 110,000 clones, just over 90% appearing once. This sample was taken from a study of control samples from healthy donors and cancer patients. This chain uses TRBV21-1 with TRBJ1-4. TRBV21-1 is shown as a pseudogene. Sequenced: blood. This clonotype originated in a human donor in good health. The donor label of this sample is uncertain. The chain's CDR3 is CASSLGGGVNEKLFF. In DNA form, the CDR3 reads TGTGCCAGCAGCCTAGGGGGGGGAGTTAATGAAAAACTGTTTTTT.